The clone carrying this T cell receptor beta chain was seen a handful of times. Its antigen is as yet unknown. This specimen comes from a study of T-cell reconstitution after alpha-beta-depleted transplantation in children. Study results and caveats: Roughly two months post-transplant, alpha-beta T cells reportedly originated from several hundred graft clones that had expanded. Certain patients had high TCRbeta diversity at day 60, and it came from recipient T cells and thymic progenitors that survived. When one year had passed after transplant, most T-cell counts and diversity came from newly produced T cells.

Between the trimmed V and J ends, which lost 2 bases and 5 bases, there was a span of 7 bases. The germline V gene encodes CDR1 MNHEY and CDR2 SVGEGT. The CDR3 runs to 13 residues. As it was prepared, the TCRbeta library received unique molecular identifiers. TCRdb re-called the PCR reads with MiXCR, one entry per CDR3 protein. The profile shows about 600,000 distinct CDR3 sequences, 10% to 15% of them singletons. This TCR was recovered from a male patient younger than 18 who had a stem cell transplant for acute myeloid leukemia, so the T cells may come from the graft donor. V gene TRBV6-2 or TRBV6-3 combines with J gene TRBJ1-5; D is possibly TRBD1 (5 bases). Source: PBMCs, mostly from graft donor cells, taken 360 days after TCRalphabeta/CD19-depleted stem cell transplant. The CDR3 bases are TGTGCCAGCAGTTACGGGGGATATCAGCCCCAGCATTTT. Translation: CASSYGGYQPQHF.